This T cell receptor beta chain was sequenced for a study of blood T cells in healthy people across ages. Germline V gene data show CDR1 as ENHRY and CDR2 as SYGVKD. The CDR3 spans 13 residues. V lost 3 bases and J lost 6, with 10 bases in between. To note about this clonotype: The antigen remains unidentified.

Notes on the study in general: Estimates of total diversity, which came from one million sequenced T cells, were considered to be underestimates. It was the long-lived donors that had more naive CD4+ cells and higher diversity than aged donors.

Through a sample-barcoded 5' primer and a J-beta primer mix, a second PCR was run for roughly 6 to 12 cycles. Carrying 12 random nucleotides, a template-switch adaptor labeled each individual cDNA molecule. TCRdb reprocessed the 5' RACE reads via MiXCR and lists one record per CDR3 protein. Here the sample spans about 640,000 distinct CDR3 sequences, about 54% being singletons. The sample taken for sequencing was blood. V usage is TRBV10-3 and J usage is TRBJ2-3; no definite D call. The sequence derives from a man aged 60 to 69 in good health. This CDR3 is CAISDLSRDTQYF. In nucleotides, the CDR3 is TGTGCCATCAGTGATCTGAGCAGGGATACGCAGTATTTT.